The clone carrying this T cell receptor (beta chain) was seen ten or more times. Its cognate antigen is unknown. This sample stems from a study of T cells in Graves' hyperthyroidism and ophthalmopathy. Study outcomes and limitations: Model-based prediction identified ophthalmopathy a median around 6.5 months prior to its onset. Ophthalmopathy and stable hyperthyroidism were separated by a 13 V-J model.

The investigators amplified TCR beta CDR3 regions from RNA transcripts. First-round RT-PCR with HTBI primers amplified the TCR CDR3 region. Each CDR3 protein is one row after TCRdb ran MiXCR on the multiplex PCR reads. Found here are about 680,000 distinct CDR3 sequences, roughly a third of them singletons; the top ten hold about a third. The sequencing input was blood. The sequence was collected from a woman between 40 and 55 years old with Graves' hyperthyroidism.

DNA for the CDR3: TGTGCCAGCAGACGGACAGGGGAAGGCTCACCCCTCCACTTT. Translated: CASRRTGEGSPLHF. The V and J genes are TRBV27 and TRBJ1-6, with 9 bases fitting TRBD1. J gave up 10 bases and V 6 bases, and 7 bases lay outside the gene matches. The CDR3 is 14 amino acids. The germline V gene has CDR1 MNHEY and CDR2 SMNVEV (reference sequence).